The 21 T cell receptor beta chains presented below share a single source sample, sequenced in a study of blood T cell repertoires in COVID-19. Libraries were prepared by immunoSEQ multiplex PCR; TCRdb keeps only in-frame clonotypes and omits some of them. The table lists around 140,000 clones, around 81% of them singletons. Material: peripheral blood. Receptor source: a human donor in a cohort sampled during active COVID-19.

The genes are TRBV6-5 and TRBJ2-3, with 8 nucleotides matching TRBD2. V was pared by 8 bases and J by 2 bases, with 6 bases of the junction left unmatched. The CDR3 spans 14 residues. Per the germline V gene, CDR1 is MNHEY and CDR2 is SVGAGI. Here the CDR3 DNA reads TGTGCCAGCGATGGGACTAGGATCACAGATACGCAGTATTTT. Protein sequence: CASDGTRITDTQYF.

V and J are TRBV7-2 and TRBJ2-1, with 10 bases fitting TRBD2. V shed 5 bases, J shed 9 bases, and the junction held 10 bases outside the gene matches. The CDR3 runs 15 residues. CDR1 and CDR2 from the germline V gene are SGHTA and FQGNSA. In nucleotides, the CDR3 is TGTGCCAGCAGCCCAACTAGCGGGATCGGGGGTGAGCAGTTCTTC. Encoded protein: CASSPTSGIGGEQFF.

This clone has a single count. The V gene is TRBV19, the J gene TRBJ1-3, with D possibly TRBD1 on 5 matching bases. The CDR3 is made up of 12 amino acids. V was pared by 4 bases and J by 9 bases, with 10 bases between. Germline CDR1 is LNHDA and CDR2 is SQIVND (reference sequence). The CDR3 spells CASSNTGATIYF. CDR3 coding DNA: TGTGCCAGTAGTAACACAGGCGCCACCATATATTTT.

The rearrangement joins TRBV6-1 to TRBJ2-7, with no clear D. The V gene lost 1 base and the J gene lost 2 bases, with 21 bases spanning the gap. Looked up from germline, CDR1 is MNHNS and CDR2 is SASEGT. CDR3 length: 18 amino acids. CDR3 region: CASSEGPGRGSNTYEQYF. In DNA, the CDR3 is TGTGCCAGCAGTGAAGGTCCCGGTAGAGGTAGCAACACCTACGAGCAGTACTTC.

The CDR3 here is CASRGQGTNEKLFF. The DNA of the CDR3 is TGCGCCAGTAGGGGACAGGGAACTAATGAAAAACTGTTTTTT. V and J are TRBV5-1 and TRBJ1-4; 9 bases are shared with TRBD1. This CDR3 is built from 14 residues. V lost 8 bases to trimming and J lost 1 base; unmatched junction nucleotides: 3. Germline V gene data show CDR1 as SGHRS and CDR2 as YFSETQ.

This chain joins TRBV5-1 and TRBJ2-7; TRBD1 matches at 8 bases. The CDR3 sequence is 16 residues long. Trimming cost V 0 bases and J 6 bases; bases outside gene matches: 11. CDR1 and CDR2 (germline): SGHRS, YFSETQ. The CDR3 coding sequence is TGCGCCAGCAGCTTGGGACCCCGGGACAGGATCCTCGAGCAGTACTTC. It codes for CASSLGPRDRILEQYF.

This chain uses TRBV4-1 with TRBJ2-7; D may be TRBD1 (5 bases). The germline V gene encodes CDR1 MGHRA and CDR2 YSYEKL. The germline V and J ends were trimmed by 3 bases and 3 bases, with 18 bases remaining between them. CDR3 length: 16 amino acids. The CDR3 DNA reads as TGCGCCAGCAGCCATACCGACAGTTTACCCCTCTACGAGCAGTACTTC. The encoded protein is CASSHTDSLPLYEQYF.

In its sample, this clone was seen once. The rearrangement links TRBV24-1 to TRBJ2-1; TRBD1 is a possible D gene (6 bases). This CDR3 region has 16 residues. Trimming took off 3 bases at V and 7 bases at J, with 18 bases between the two ends. The V gene's germline CDR1 is KGHDR and CDR2 SFDVKD. The CDR3 region is CATSDPTGSVMNEQFF. As DNA, the CDR3 is TGTGCCACCAGTGATCCCACAGGGTCTGTTATGAATGAGCAGTTCTTC.

V is TRBV7-3 and J is TRBJ2-1; TRBD2 is a possible D gene (6 bases). V shed 0 bases and J shed 4 bases, with 10 bases lying between them. The CDR3 is 15 amino acids. Germline CDR1 reads SGHTA; CDR2 reads FQGTGA. CDR3 in amino acids: CASSLTRAGYNEQFF. CDR3 nucleotides: TGTGCCAGCAGCTTAACCAGAGCGGGTTACAATGAGCAGTTCTTC. Full variable domain (rest looked up from reference TRBV7-3 and TRBJ2-1): GAGVSQTPSNKVTEKGKYVELRCDPISGHTALYWYRQSLGQGPEFLIYFQGTGAADDSGLPNDRFFAVRPEGSVSTLKIQRTERGDSAVYLCASSLTRAGYNEQFFGPGTRLTVL.

The genes are TRBV5-1 and TRBJ1-2, with 7 bases identical to TRBD1. CDR3 length: 15 amino acids. J lost 6 bases, V lost 1 base, and 9 bases had no gene match. From germline, CDR1 is SGHRS and CDR2 YFSETQ. CDR3 residues: CASSLSPVDRDGYTF. The CDR3 nucleotides read TGCGCCAGCAGCTTGAGTCCGGTTGACAGGGATGGCTACACCTTC.

V usage is TRBV5-5 and J usage is TRBJ2-7, with a tentative D call TRBD1 (6 bases). CDR1 SGHKS and CDR2 YYEKEE come from the germline V gene (reference sequence). The CDR3 runs 15 residues. V was cut by 1 base and J by 0 bases, with 11 bases left in between. CDR3 sequence: CASSLTTGASYEQYF. The CDR3 DNA follows: TGTGCCAGCAGCTTGACGACAGGCGCCTCCTACGAGCAGTACTTC.

The rearrangement joins TRBV19 to TRBJ1-2; 8 bases are shared with TRBD1. Trimming removed 0 bases from V and 7 bases from J; junction bases left unmatched: 4. CDR3 length: 14 amino acids. CDR1 is LNHDA, CDR2 SQIVND, per germline (reference sequence). For the CDR3, the DNA is TGTGCCAGTAGTATAGATCCGGACAGGGTTGGCTACACCTTC. Translation gives CASSIDPDRVGYTF.

This sequence joins TRBV21-1 and TRBJ1-4; the DNA was not compared with TRBD1, the D call given in the table. TRBV21-1 is a pseudogene locus. The CDR3 is made up of 17 amino acids. CDR3 sequence reads: CASSKVVREKTNEKLFF. CDR3 sequence (DNA): TGTGCCAGCAGCAAAGTAGTCAGGGAAAAGACTAATGAAAAACTGTTTTTT.

This clone was seen just once. This sequence joins TRBV5-6 and TRBJ1-5, with TRBD1 identical over 9 bases. With V trimmed by 1 base and J by 0 bases, 11 bases remained unmatched. The CDR3 is 19 amino acids. Looked up from germline, CDR1 is SGHDT and CDR2 is YYEEEE. The CDR3 here is CASSLHLGTGLYSNQPQHF. The CDR3 DNA follows: TGTGCCAGCAGCTTGCACCTCGGGACAGGGCTTTATAGCAATCAGCCCCAGCATTTT.

The V and J genes are TRBV2 and TRBJ1-1; a possible D gene is TRBD1 (6 bases). V lost 10 bases and J 4 bases, leaving 19 bases between the germline ends. Germline-derived CDR1 and CDR2 are SNHLY and FYNNEI. There are 14 residues in the CDR3. CDR3 nucleotide sequence: TGTGCCACCTCCCTGGAGGGGGGGGGCACTGAAGCTTTCTTT. It translates to CATSLEGGGTEAFF.

This chain uses TRBV3-1 (or the pseudogene TRBV3-2) with TRBJ1-5; no clear D. The CDR3 is 13 amino acids. Germline values: CDR1 LGHDT, CDR2 YNNKEL (reference sequence). Trimming removed 1 base from V and 6 bases from J, with 7 bases in between. This chain's CDR3 is CASSQASVQPQHF. The CDR3 nucleotides read TGTGCCAGCAGCCAAGCGAGCGTTCAGCCCCAGCATTTT.

The chain links TRBV19 to TRBJ1-5; the match to TRBD1 covers 9 bases. Germline V gene lookup returns CDR1 LNHDA and CDR2 SQIVND (reference sequence). The CDR3 is 18 residues long. V shed 0 bases and J 3 bases; nucleotides not matched to a gene: 9. CDR3 loop: CASSIDPQGAGFNQPQHF. CDR3 nucleotide sequence: TGTGCCAGTAGTATAGATCCACAGGGGGCTGGTTTCAATCAGCCCCAGCATTTT.

J is TRBJ1-1 and V is TRBV5-1; D is possibly TRBD1 (6 bases). Germline CDR1 and CDR2: SGHRS and YFSETQ. V dropped 0 bases and J dropped 5 bases, with 17 bases sitting between them. This CDR3 comprises 16 residues. CDR3 nucleotides: TGCGCCAGCAGCTTGGCCTATAGGGGGAGATTAACTGAAGCTTTCTTT. It translates to CASSLAYRGRLTEAFF.

V is TRBV2 and J is TRBJ2-2; D not certain. Germline CDR1 is SNHLY and CDR2 is FYNNEI. With 4 bases removed from V and 2 bases from J, the gap between germline ends came to 11 bases. This CDR3 is built from 15 residues. The CDR3 spells CASSVSELNTGELFF. The CDR3 DNA reads as TGTGCCAGCAGTGTTAGTGAGCTCAACACCGGGGAGCTGTTTTTT.

This CDR3 reads CASSVYSGSSYEQYF. The CDR3, as DNA: TGTGCCAGCAGTGTCTACAGTGGGAGCTCCTACGAGCAGTACTTC. The chain has TRBV6-4 and TRBJ2-7; TRBD2 might be the D (5 bases). The CDR3 covers 15 residues. The V gene's germline CDR1 is MRHNA and CDR2 SNTAGT. V was clipped by 4 bases and J by 0 bases, with 13 bases between them.

The gene calls are TRBV4-3 and TRBJ2-1; 10 bases fit TRBD2. The germline CDR1 and CDR2 sequences are LGHNA and YSLEER. This CDR3 spans 17 amino acids. V lost 3 bases to trimming and J lost 8 bases; unmatched junction nucleotides: 13. The CDR3 reads CASSQALSGRAKDEQFF. The CDR3 nucleotides are TGCGCCAGCAGCCAGGCTCTCAGCGGGAGGGCCAAGGATGAGCAGTTCTTC.